The 21 T cell receptor beta chains below come from one sample, sequenced in a study of blood T cell repertoires in COVID-19. Profiling relied on immunoSEQ multiplex PCR, and the TCRdb table lists in-frame clones only, not all of them. This repertoire shows nearly 200,000 clones, approximately 84% found once; its top ten account for 5.1%. Sequenced sample: peripheral blood. The receptors come from a woman in her seventies with active or convalescent COVID-19.

The genes are TRBV4-1 and TRBJ2-3, with D perhaps matching TRBD2 (6 bases). The CDR3 runs 16 residues. CDR1 MGHRA and CDR2 YSYEKL come from the germline V gene. Trimming stripped 0 bases from V and 3 bases from J, with 13 bases between. In DNA form, the CDR3 reads TGCGCCAGCAGCCAAGATCGGCGGGGTCAGACAGATACGCAGTATTTT. Protein sequence: CASSQDRRGQTDTQYF.

This clone occurred a few times. This chain's CDR3 is CSVDSGETQYF. Written as DNA, the CDR3 is TGCAGCGTTGATTCCGGGGAGACCCAGTACTTC. V and J are TRBV29-1 and TRBJ2-5; D is ambiguous. Trimming shortened V by 3 bases and J by 5 bases, and 7 bases separated the two germline ends. Germline CDR1 reads SQVTM; CDR2 reads ANQGSEA. This CDR3 region has 11 residues.

J is TRBJ1-1 and V is TRBV28, with 8 bases aligning to TRBD1. Losses at the gene ends were 3 bases for V and 1 base for J; bases not matched to a gene: 4. The CDR3 is made up of 15 amino acids. The germline gives CDR1 MDHEN, CDR2 SYDVKM. The CDR3 reads CASSFGDRRNTEAFF. In DNA form, the CDR3 reads TGTGCCAGCAGTTTTGGGGACAGGAGGAACACTGAAGCTTTCTTT.

The CDR3 DNA reads TGTGCCAGCAGTTCGCGGACTAGATCCTACGAGCAGTACTTC. This translates into CASSSRTRSYEQYF. The rearrangement uses TRBV28 and TRBJ2-7; 7 bases are shared with TRBD2. This CDR3 has 14 amino acids. Trimming removed 4 bases from V and 1 base from J; junction bases left unmatched: 4. Germline-derived CDR1 and CDR2 are MDHEN and SYDVKM.

V gene TRBV7-9 combines with J gene TRBJ2-2; possibly TRBD2 for D (6 bases). Between the trimmed V and J ends, which lost 6 bases and 2 bases, there was a span of 22 bases. Germline assignment: CDR1 SEHNR and CDR2 FQNEAQ (reference sequence). This CDR3 is 18 amino acids long. The CDR3 coding sequence is TGTGCCAGCAGGGGATATCAGCGGGCGGGCCCCAACACCGGGGAGCTGTTTTTT. It specifies CASRGYQRAGPNTGELFF.

The chain carries TRBV19 and TRBJ2-1, with D perhaps TRBD1 (6 bases). The V and J ends lost 5 bases and 9 bases respectively, with 23 bases between them. This CDR3 is built from 16 residues. Germline CDR1 LNHDA, CDR2 SQIVND (reference sequence). CDR3 nucleotide sequence: TGTGCCAGTAGTCCTCGGGGACATCTTGGCCTACCTGAGCAGTTCTTC. This gives the protein CASSPRGHLGLPEQFF.

The rearrangement joins TRBV14 to TRBJ2-5; 8 bases fit TRBD2. The CDR3 length is 17 residues. CDR1 is SGHDN, CDR2 FVKESK, per germline. V trimming: 0 bases; J trimming: 6 bases; junction bases outside the gene matches: 12. This chain's CDR3 is CASSQDRVAGRQKTQYF. CDR3 DNA sequence: TGTGCCAGCAGCCAAGATCGGGTAGCGGGACGTCAGAAGACCCAGTACTTC.

This clone was seen only once. This chain links TRBV25-1 with TRBJ1-6; TRBD1 is a possible D gene (5 bases). Trimming left V 9 bases short and J 6 bases short, with 6 bases between. There are 11 residues in the CDR3. In germline, CDR1 is MGHDK, CDR2 SYGVNS. The CDR3 coding sequence is TGTGCCAGTAGGGGTAATTCACCCCTCCACTTT. Its protein product is CASRGNSPLHF.

V gene TRBV9 combines with J gene TRBJ1-4; TRBD1 aligns across 7 bases. Germline V lookup: CDR1 SGDLS, CDR2 YYNGEE. Germline trimming cut 4 bases from V and 12 bases from J; bases unmatched to any gene: 6. The CDR3 consists of 12 residues. CDR3 sequence (DNA): TGTGCCAGCAGCCCGACAGGGTTAGAACTGTTTTTT. Amino acid sequence: CASSPTGLELFF.

The chain employs TRBV7-2 and TRBJ1-1; D unresolved. The V gene lost 0 bases and the J gene lost 0 bases, with 11 bases spanning the gap. Germline CDR1 and CDR2: SGHTA and FQGNSA. This CDR3 is built from 16 residues. The CDR3, as DNA: TGTGCCAGCAGCTTAGCCCCAGGACTGTTGAACACTGAAGCTTTCTTT. It translates to CASSLAPGLLNTEAFF.

This chain joins TRBV12-5 and TRBJ2-7; TRBD2 agrees at 14 bases. The CDR3 runs to 16 residues. The ends lost 6 bases at V and 5 bases at J; junction bases unmatched: 9. The V gene's germline CDR1 is LGHNT and CDR2 FRNRAP. CDR3 DNA sequence: TGTGCTAGTGGCTTTCCGGGACTAGCGGGAGTCAACGAGCAGTACTTC. Translating gives CASGFPGLAGVNEQYF.

The chain recombines TRBV14 with TRBJ2-3; D call uncertain. The V end was cut by 4 bases, the J end by 0 bases, with 17 bases between. The CDR3 sequence is 17 residues long. The germline gives CDR1 SGHDN, CDR2 FVKESK. In nucleotides, the CDR3 is TGTGCCAGCAGCCGAAGATACCCCACATCTAGCACAGATACGCAGTATTTT. Translated: CASSRRYPTSSTDTQYF.

This clone appeared a single time. This chain connects TRBV19 to TRBJ2-3, with TRBD2 matching 7 bases. Germline loops: CDR1 LNHDA, CDR2 SQIVND (reference sequence). V shed 4 bases and J 3 bases; nucleotides not matched to a gene: 7. The CDR3 is 15 amino acids. The CDR3 loop is CASSTSGVGTDTQYF. CDR3 DNA: TGTGCCAGTAGTACCAGCGGGGTGGGGACAGATACGCAGTATTTT.

This chain links TRBV5-5 with TRBJ1-1; TRBD1 matches at 9 bases. Germline V gene data show CDR1 as SGHKS and CDR2 as YYEKEE (reference sequence). J lost 0 bases, V lost 4 bases, and 1 base had no gene match. This CDR3 comprises 14 residues. CDR3 loop: CASSRQGVNTEAFF. The CDR3 nucleotides read TGTGCCAGCAGCCGACAGGGGGTGAACACTGAAGCTTTCTTT.

The sample holds one count of this clone. The chain joins TRBV18 to TRBJ1-1; TRBD1 matches 8 bases. The junction had 4 bases not matched to a gene; V was cut back by 0 bases and J by 10 bases. Germline V gene lookup returns CDR1 KGHSH and CDR2 LQKENI. This CDR3 is 13 amino acids long. The CDR3 DNA is TGTGCCAGCTCACCACCGGAACAGGGGGGAGCTTTCTTT. This sequence encodes CASSPPEQGGAFF.

V usage is TRBV6-2 or TRBV6-3 and J usage is TRBJ2-1, with D perhaps matching TRBD2 (6 bases). V was shortened by 2 bases and J by 4 bases, with 12 bases between the two germline ends. CDR3 length: 15 amino acids. CDR1 and CDR2 (germline): MNHEY, SVGEGT. CDR3 residues: CASSYGGMGYNEQFF. In nucleotides, the CDR3 is TGTGCCAGCAGTTACGGGGGGATGGGGTACAATGAGCAGTTCTTC.

This chain uses TRBV4-2 with TRBJ2-3, with 8 nucleotides matching TRBD2. The length of the CDR3 is 15 residues. The V segment lost 0 bases and the J segment 7 bases; nucleotides outside the gene matches: 6. Germline V gene data show CDR1 as LGHNA and CDR2 as YNFKEQ. Written as DNA, the CDR3 is TGTGCCAGCAGCCAAGATTTTCAGCGGGAGTATACGCAGTATTTT. Translated, it gives CASSQDFQREYTQYF.

V gene TRBV19 combines with J gene TRBJ1-1; TRBD1 aligns across 9 bases. Germline V gene lookup returns CDR1 LNHDA and CDR2 SQIVND (reference sequence). Trimming at V came to 5 bases and at J to 3 bases, leaving 7 bases not matched to a gene. The CDR3 has 15 amino acids. CDR3 coding DNA: TGTGCCAGTAGTCTCACAGGGGGCGGGGACACTGAAGCTTTCTTT. Its translation is CASSLTGGGDTEAFF. Filled out from reference TRBV19 and TRBJ1-1, the complete variable domain reads DGGITQSPKYLFRKEGQNVTLSCEQNLNHDAMYWYRQDPGQGLRLIYYSQIVNDFQKGDIAEGYSVSREKKESFPLTVTSAQKNPTAFYLCASSLTGGGDTEAFFGQGTRLTVV.

This clone showed up just a few times. This chain connects TRBV2 to TRBJ2-2; TRBD2 matches at 11 bases. The CDR3 covers 18 residues. Germline V gene lookup returns CDR1 SNHLY and CDR2 FYNNEI. V shed 2 bases and J 5 bases; nucleotides not matched to a gene: 10. CDR3 in amino acids: CASSERLSGTSGTGELFF. The CDR3 DNA follows: TGTGCCAGCAGTGAAAGGCTCTCCGGGACTAGCGGAACCGGGGAGCTGTTTTTT.

The V gene is TRBV6-6, the J gene TRBJ2-2; TRBD1 matches 7 bases. V was clipped by 6 bases and J by 0 bases; unmatched bases: 7. Germline V gene data show CDR1 as MNHNY and CDR2 as SVGAGI (reference sequence). This CDR3 has 16 residues. This chain's CDR3 is CASSRPGTANTGELFF. CDR3 sequence (DNA): TGTGCCAGCAGCCGCCCCGGGACAGCGAACACCGGGGAGCTGTTTTTT.

The rearrangement links TRBV6-5 to TRBJ2-5, with TRBD2 identical over 7 bases. Trimming took 7 bases from V and 4 from J; bases not matched to a gene: 6. There are 13 residues in the CDR3. Germline V lookup: CDR1 MNHEY, CDR2 SVGAGI. The CDR3 is CASTITSVETQYF. The CDR3 coding sequence is TGTGCCAGCACCATAACTAGCGTAGAGACCCAGTACTTC.